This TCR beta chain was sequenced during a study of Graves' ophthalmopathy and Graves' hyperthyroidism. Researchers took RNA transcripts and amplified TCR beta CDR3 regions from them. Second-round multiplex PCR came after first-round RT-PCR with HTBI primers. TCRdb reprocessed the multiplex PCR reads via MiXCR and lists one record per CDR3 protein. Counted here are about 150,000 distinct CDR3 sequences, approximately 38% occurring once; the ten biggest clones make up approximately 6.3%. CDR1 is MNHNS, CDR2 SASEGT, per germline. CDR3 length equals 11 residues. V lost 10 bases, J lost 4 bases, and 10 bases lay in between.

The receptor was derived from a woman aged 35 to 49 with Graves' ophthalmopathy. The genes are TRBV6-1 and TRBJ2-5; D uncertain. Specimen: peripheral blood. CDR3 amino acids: CATRSAETQYF. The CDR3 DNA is TGTGCCACCCGCTCCGCAGAGACCCAGTACTTC.